This T cell receptor (beta chain) appears in the sequencing data of a study of Graves' ophthalmopathy and Graves' hyperthyroidism. V lost 2 bases and J lost 4, with 14 bases in between. The CDR3 is 15 amino acids. In germline, CDR1 is SGHTA, CDR2 FQGNSA. Amplifying from RNA transcripts, the study obtained TCR beta CDR3 regions. Investigators did first-round RT-PCR with HTBI primers, then second-round multiplex PCR. One entry per CDR3 protein results from TCRdb running MiXCR on the multiplex PCR reads. The table shows roughly 400,000 distinct CDR3 sequences, with 15% to 20% occurring only once. This clonotype showed up just a few times.

This sequence was found in an adult woman with stable Graves' hyperthyroidism. The material sequenced was peripheral blood. V gene TRBV7-2 combines with J gene TRBJ2-5; maybe TRBD1 (6 bases). CDR3 coding DNA: TGTGCCAGCAGCTTAATAAGGGGGTCTGGAGAGACCCAGTACTTC. This sequence encodes CASSLIRGSGETQYF.